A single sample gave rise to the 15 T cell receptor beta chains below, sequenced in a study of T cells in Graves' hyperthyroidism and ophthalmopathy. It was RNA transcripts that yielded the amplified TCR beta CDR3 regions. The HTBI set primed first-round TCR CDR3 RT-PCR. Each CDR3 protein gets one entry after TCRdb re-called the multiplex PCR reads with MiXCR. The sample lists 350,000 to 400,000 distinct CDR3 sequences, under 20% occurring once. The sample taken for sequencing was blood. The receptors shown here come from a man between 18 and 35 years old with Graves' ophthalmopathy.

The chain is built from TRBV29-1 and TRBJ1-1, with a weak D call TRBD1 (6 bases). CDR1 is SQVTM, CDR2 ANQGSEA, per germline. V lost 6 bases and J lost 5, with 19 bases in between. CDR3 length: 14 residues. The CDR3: CSVEPQGRGTEAFF. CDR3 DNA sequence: TGCAGCGTCGAGCCACAGGGTCGGGGTACTGAAGCTTTCTTT.

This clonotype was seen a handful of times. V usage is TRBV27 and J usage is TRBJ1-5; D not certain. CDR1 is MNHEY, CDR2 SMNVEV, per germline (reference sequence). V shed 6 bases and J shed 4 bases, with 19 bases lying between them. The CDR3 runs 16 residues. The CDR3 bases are TGTGCCAGCAGCCCGGAGGGCGGAAGGAAGAATCAGCCCCAGCATTTT. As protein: CASSPEGGRKNQPQHF.

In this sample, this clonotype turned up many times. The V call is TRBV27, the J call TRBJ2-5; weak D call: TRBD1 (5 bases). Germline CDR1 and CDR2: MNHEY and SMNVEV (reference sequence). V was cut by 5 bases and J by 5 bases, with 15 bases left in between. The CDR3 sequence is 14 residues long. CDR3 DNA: TGTGCCAGCAGTCCCCTCGACAGTCAGGAGACCCAGTACTTC. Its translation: CASSPLDSQETQYF.

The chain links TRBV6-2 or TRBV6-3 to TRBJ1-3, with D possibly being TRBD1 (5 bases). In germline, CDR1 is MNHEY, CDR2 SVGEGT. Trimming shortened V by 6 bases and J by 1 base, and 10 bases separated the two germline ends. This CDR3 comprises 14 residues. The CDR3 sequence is CASSDQGSGNTIYF. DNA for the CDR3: TGTGCCAGCAGCGACCAGGGTTCTGGAAACACCATATATTTT.

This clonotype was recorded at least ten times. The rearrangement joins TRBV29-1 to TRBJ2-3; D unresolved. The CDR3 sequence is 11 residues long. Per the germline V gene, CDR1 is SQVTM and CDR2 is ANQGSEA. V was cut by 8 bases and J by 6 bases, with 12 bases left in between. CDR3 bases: TGCAGCAGCGACTCCCCCGATACGCAGTATTTT. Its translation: CSSDSPDTQYF.

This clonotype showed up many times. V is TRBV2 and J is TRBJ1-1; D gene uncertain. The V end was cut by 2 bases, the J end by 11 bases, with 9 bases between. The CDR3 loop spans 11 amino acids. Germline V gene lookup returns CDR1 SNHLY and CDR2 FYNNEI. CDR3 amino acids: CASSESRTAFF. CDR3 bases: TGTGCCAGCAGTGAATCACGGACCGCTTTCTTT.

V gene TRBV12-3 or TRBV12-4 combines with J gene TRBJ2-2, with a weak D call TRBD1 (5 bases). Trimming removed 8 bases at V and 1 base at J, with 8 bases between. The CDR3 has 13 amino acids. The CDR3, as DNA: TGTGCCAGCTCAACAGGGAACACCGGGGAGCTGTTTTTT. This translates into CASSTGNTGELFF.

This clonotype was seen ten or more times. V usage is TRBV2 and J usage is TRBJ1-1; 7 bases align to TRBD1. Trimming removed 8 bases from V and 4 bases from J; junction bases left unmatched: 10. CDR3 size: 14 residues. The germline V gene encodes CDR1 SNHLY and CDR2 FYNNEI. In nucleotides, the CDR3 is TGTGCCAGCGTCGCAGGGGGTTGGACCACTGAAGCTTTCTTT. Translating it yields CASVAGGWTTEAFF.

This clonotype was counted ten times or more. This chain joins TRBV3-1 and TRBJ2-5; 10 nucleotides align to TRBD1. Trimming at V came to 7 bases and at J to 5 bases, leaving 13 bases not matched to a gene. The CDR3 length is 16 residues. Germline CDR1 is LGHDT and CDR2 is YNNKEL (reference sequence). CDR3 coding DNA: TGTGCCAGCAACCCTATACCGGGACAGGGGAAGGAGACCCAGTACTTC. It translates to CASNPIPGQGKETQYF.

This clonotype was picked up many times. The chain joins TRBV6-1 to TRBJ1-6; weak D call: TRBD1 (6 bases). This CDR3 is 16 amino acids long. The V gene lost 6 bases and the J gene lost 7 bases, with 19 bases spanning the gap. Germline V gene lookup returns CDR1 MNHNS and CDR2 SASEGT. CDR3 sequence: CASRPRVQGYNSPLHF. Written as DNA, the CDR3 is TGTGCCAGCAGGCCCAGAGTTCAGGGGTACAATTCACCCCTCCACTTT.

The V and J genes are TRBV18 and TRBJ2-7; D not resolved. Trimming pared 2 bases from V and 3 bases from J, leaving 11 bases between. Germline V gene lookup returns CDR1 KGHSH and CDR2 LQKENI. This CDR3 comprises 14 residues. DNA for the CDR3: TGTGCCAGCTCACCAGGAACCCCAATCTACGAGCAGTACTTC. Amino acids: CASSPGTPIYEQYF.

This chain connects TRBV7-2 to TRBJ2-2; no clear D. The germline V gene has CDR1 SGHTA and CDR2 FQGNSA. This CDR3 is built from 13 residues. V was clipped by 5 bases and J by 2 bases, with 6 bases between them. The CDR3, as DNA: TGTGCCAGCAGCAAGGGAAACACCGGGGAGCTGTTTTTT. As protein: CASSKGNTGELFF.

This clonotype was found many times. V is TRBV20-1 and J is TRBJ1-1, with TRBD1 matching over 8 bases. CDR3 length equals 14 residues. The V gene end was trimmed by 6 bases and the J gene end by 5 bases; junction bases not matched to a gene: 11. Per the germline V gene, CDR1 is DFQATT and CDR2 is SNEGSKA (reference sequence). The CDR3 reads CSAPDRALETEAFF. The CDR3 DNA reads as TGCAGTGCCCCGGACAGGGCCTTGGAGACTGAAGCTTTCTTT.

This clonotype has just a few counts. CDR3 sequence (DNA): TGTGCCAGCAGTGACCGCAAACTTTGGGAGACTGAAGCTTTCTTT. It is translated as CASSDRKLWETEAFF. The rearrangement uses TRBV6-1 and TRBJ1-1; D remains ambiguous. V lost 3 bases and J lost 5, with 16 bases in between. The CDR3 spans 15 residues. Germline CDR1 is MNHNS and CDR2 is SASEGT.

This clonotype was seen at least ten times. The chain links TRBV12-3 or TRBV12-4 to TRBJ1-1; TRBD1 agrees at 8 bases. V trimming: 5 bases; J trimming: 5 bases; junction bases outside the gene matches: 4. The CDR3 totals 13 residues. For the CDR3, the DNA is TGTGCCAGCAGTCCGACAGGGGAGACTGAAGCTTTCTTT. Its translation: CASSPTGETEAFF.